These 28 T cell receptor beta chains came from one sample sequenced in a study of post-analysis software for immune sequencing data. General observations from the study: In patients, about 5 TRBV segments were more frequent than in controls, with TRBV5-6, TRBV5-1 and TRBV20-1 among them.

Their recognized antigens are unknown. The TCR beta cDNA libraries contained unique molecular identifiers. MiXCR was run by TCRdb on the PCR reads, yielding one entry per CDR3 protein. The sample lists around 400,000 distinct CDR3 sequences, around 37% occurring once. Sequences were obtained from blood. The receptors derive from a girl aged 10-17 years with multiple sclerosis.

CDR3 DNA sequence: TGTGCCACCAGTGGACCGGGACAGGGAGCAAGATCTGAGCAGTTCTTC. It translates to CATSGPGQGARSEQFF. This chain uses TRBV24-1 with TRBJ2-1; 9 nucleotides match TRBD1. The germline CDR1 and CDR2 sequences are KGHDR and SFDVKD. V shed 5 bases and J 9 bases; nucleotides not matched to a gene: 13. The CDR3 covers 16 residues.

This clonotype was seen only once. The V gene is TRBV18, the J gene TRBJ1-2; 7 bases are a match to TRBD1. The junction had 3 bases not matched to a gene; V was cut back by 3 bases and J by 2 bases. Germline V lookup: CDR1 KGHSH, CDR2 LQKENI. CDR3 length: 14 amino acids. The chain's CDR3 is CASSPWDSNYGYTF. CDR3 coding DNA: TGTGCCAGCTCACCCTGGGACAGCAACTATGGCTACACCTTC.

The genes are TRBV14 and TRBJ2-6; D is unresolved. Germline V lookup: CDR1 SGHDN, CDR2 FVKESK. V dropped 3 bases and J dropped 0 bases, with 12 bases sitting between them. The CDR3 consists of 17 residues. The CDR3 protein is CASSQNLHSSGANVLTF. The CDR3 DNA sequence: TGTGCCAGCAGCCAGAACCTACACAGCTCTGGGGCCAACGTCCTGACTTTC.

V is TRBV7-2 and J is TRBJ1-1; TRBD1 might be the D (5 bases). V lost 5 bases and J 4 bases, leaving 11 bases between the germline ends. The CDR3 sequence is 13 residues long. CDR1 SGHTA and CDR2 FQGNSA come from the germline V gene. The CDR3: CASSPLTVTEAFF. CDR3 DNA: TGTGCCAGCAGCCCCTTGACAGTCACTGAAGCTTTCTTT.

This sequence joins TRBV6-1 and TRBJ2-7, with 8 bases matching TRBD1. Germline CDR1 and CDR2: MNHNS and SASEGT. The CDR3 has 14 amino acids. V lost 7 bases, J lost 2 bases, and 7 bases stayed unmatched. CDR3 in amino acids: CASIPTGGPYEQYF. The CDR3 DNA is TGTGCCAGCATCCCTACAGGGGGACCCTACGAGCAGTACTTC.

By sample fraction, this clonotype is medium-sized. The rearrangement joins TRBV7-9 to TRBJ2-1; D tentatively fits TRBD1 or TRBD2 (6 bases each). Germline V CDR1 and CDR2: SEHNR, FQNEAQ (reference sequence). Trimming stripped 1 base from V and 4 bases from J, with 14 bases between. The CDR3 consists of 16 residues. CDR3 bases: TGTGCCAGCAGCTTAGACGGCCGGGGGCCTTACAATGAGCAGTTCTTC. Amino acids: CASSLDGRGPYNEQFF. The complete variable domain, with remaining parts taken from reference TRBV7-9 and TRBJ2-1, reads DTGVSQNPRHKITKRGQNVTFRCDPISEHNRLYWYRQTLGQGPEFLTYFQNEAQLEKSRLLSDRFSAERPKGSFSTLEIQRTEQGDSAMYLCASSLDGRGPYNEQFFGPGTRLTVL.

This chain links TRBV20-1 with TRBJ1-5; possibly TRBD1 for D (5 bases). There are 14 residues in the CDR3. Germline-derived CDR1 and CDR2 are DFQATT and SNEGSKA (reference sequence). V gave up 0 bases and J gave up 2 bases, with 8 bases separating them. For the CDR3, the DNA is TGCAGTGCTAGAGATACCAGGGGCAATCAGCCCCAGCATTTT. It encodes CSARDTRGNQPQHF.

The V call is TRBV7-9, the J call TRBJ2-7; 7 nucleotides match TRBD1. Germline V gives CDR1 SEHNR, CDR2 FQNEAQ (reference sequence). With 2 bases clipped from V and 6 bases from J, the junction kept 13 bases outside the gene matches. The CDR3 runs to 16 residues. The CDR3 region is CASSLIPTGKSVEQYF. CDR3 nucleotide sequence: TGTGCCAGCAGCTTAATCCCGACAGGGAAGTCGGTCGAGCAGTACTTC.

CDR3 DNA: TGTGCCAGCAGCACCGGGACCGCAACTAATGAAAAACTGTTTTTT. Its protein is CASSTGTATNEKLFF. The chain couples TRBV5-8 to TRBJ1-4, with D perhaps matching TRBD1 (5 bases). CDR3 length: 15 residues. V gave up 4 bases and J gave up 0 bases, with 10 bases separating them. Looked up from germline, CDR1 is SGHTS and CDR2 is YDEGEE.

The chain combines TRBV7-8 with TRBJ2-1; 10 nucleotides match TRBD2. CDR1 is SGHVS and CDR2 is FQNEAQ in the germline V gene. The trim removed 1 base at V and 6 bases at J, leaving 6 bases unmatched. The CDR3 is made up of 16 amino acids. The CDR3 sequence: CASSLGPSGGFNEQFF. The CDR3 nucleotides are TGTGCCAGCAGCTTAGGACCTAGCGGGGGCTTCAATGAGCAGTTCTTC.

This clonotype was detected a few times. The chain has TRBV29-1 and TRBJ1-1; TRBD1 matches 9 bases. CDR1 and CDR2 (germline): SQVTM, ANQGSEA. The CDR3 consists of 13 residues. V was pared by 6 bases and J by 10 bases, with 12 bases of the junction left unmatched. CDR3 loop: CSVLQGASFGAFF. In DNA, the CDR3 is TGCAGCGTCTTACAGGGGGCGAGCTTTGGAGCTTTCTTT.

This clonotype was detected a few times. CDR3 coding DNA: TGTGCCAGCAACCCTAGCGGGGGAGGCTACGAGCAGTACTTC. Its protein product is CASNPSGGGYEQYF. The chain is built from TRBV7-9 and TRBJ2-7, with 10 bases identical to TRBD2. The CDR3 contains 14 residues. Germline-derived CDR1 and CDR2 are SEHNR and FQNEAQ (reference sequence). Trimming at V came to 7 bases and at J to 3 bases, leaving 6 bases not matched to a gene.

The rearrangement links TRBV12-3 or TRBV12-4 to TRBJ2-1; D not resolved. CDR3 length equals 14 residues. Between the trimmed V and J ends, which lost 4 bases and 6 bases, there was a span of 13 bases. Here the CDR3 reads CASSYDSRANEQFF. CDR3 sequence (DNA): TGTGCCAGCAGTTACGACTCCCGGGCCAATGAGCAGTTCTTC.

This clonotype was seen more than once but under ten times. The chain recombines TRBV30 with TRBJ2-7, with D possibly TRBD2 on 6 matching bases. Germline CDR1 GTSNPN, CDR2 SVGIG (reference sequence). The CDR3 has 12 amino acids. The V and J ends lost 0 bases and 9 bases respectively, with 12 bases between them. The CDR3 DNA is TGTGCCTGGAGTGTGGAGGGGTATGGGCAGTACTTC. Protein product: CAWSVEGYGQYF.

In its sample, this clonotype was seen many times. The J gene is TRBJ1-2, the V gene TRBV12-3 or TRBV12-4, with TRBD1 matching over 7 bases. CDR3 length: 15 amino acids. Trimming at V came to 3 bases and at J to 0 bases, leaving 4 bases not matched to a gene. CDR3 region: CASSFWDRANYGYTF. The CDR3 DNA reads as TGTGCCAGCAGTTTCTGGGACAGAGCTAACTATGGCTACACCTTC.

This chain uses TRBV5-1 with TRBJ2-3; TRBD2 matches at 8 bases. V trimming: 4 bases; J trimming: 0 bases; junction bases outside the gene matches: 7. Germline CDR1 SGHRS, CDR2 YFSETQ. The CDR3 consists of 16 residues. The CDR3 nucleotides read TGCGCCAGCAGCCCATCTAGCGGGCCTAGCACAGATACGCAGTATTTT. It translates to CASSPSSGPSTDTQYF.

This clonotype was detected only a few times. The genes are TRBV7-2 and TRBJ1-2, with 9 nucleotides matching TRBD1. The CDR3 sequence is 15 residues long. In germline, CDR1 is SGHTA, CDR2 FQGNSA. V gave up 5 bases and J gave up 4 bases; unmatched junction bases: 8. The CDR3: CASSDRDRASYGYTF. The CDR3 bases are TGTGCCAGCAGCGACCGGGACAGGGCTTCCTATGGCTACACCTTC.

V gene TRBV2 combines with J gene TRBJ2-5; no clear D. Trimming took off 6 bases at V and 5 bases at J, with 7 bases between the two ends. From germline, CDR1 is SNHLY and CDR2 FYNNEI. This CDR3 has 11 amino acids. CDR3 amino acids: CASSDGETQYF. For the CDR3, the DNA is TGTGCCAGCAGCGACGGGGAGACCCAGTACTTC.

Ten or more counts support this clonotype. The V gene is TRBV6-1, the J gene TRBJ2-7, with a possible D match to TRBD1 (5 bases). The V end lost 6 bases, the J end lost 2 bases, and 11 bases lay between the germline ends. The CDR3 runs 13 residues. CDR1 is MNHNS and CDR2 is SASEGT in the germline V gene. Here the CDR3 DNA reads TGTGCCAGCAGACCCCAGGGCCCCTACGAGCAGTACTTC. It encodes CASRPQGPYEQYF.

On this clonotype: A much larger clone differs by one base, so this may be a read error. CDR3 bases: TGTGCCAGCAGGGATGGGACAGGGGGAGGCTACACCTTC. It encodes CASRDGTGGGYTF. The chain recombines TRBV6-4 with TRBJ1-2; 11 bases map to TRBD1. Looked up from germline, CDR1 is MRHNA and CDR2 is SNTAGT. The trim removed 6 bases at V and 8 bases at J, leaving 5 bases unmatched. CDR3 size: 13 residues.

The V gene is TRBV6-6, the J gene TRBJ1-1, with 7 bases matching TRBD1. The CDR3 totals 12 residues. V trimming: 2 bases; J trimming: 11 bases; junction bases outside the gene matches: 5. Germline CDR1 MNHNY, CDR2 SVGAGI (reference sequence). The CDR3 sequence is CASSYADREAFF. The CDR3 DNA follows: TGTGCCAGCAGTTACGCCGACAGGGAGGCTTTCTTT.

This chain joins TRBV29-1 and TRBJ2-7; 10 bases are a match to TRBD1. Germline loops: CDR1 SQVTM, CDR2 ANQGSEA. The CDR3 runs to 13 residues. The ends lost 4 bases at V and 3 bases at J; junction bases unmatched: 3. CDR3 DNA sequence: TGCAGCGTTGCGGGGGACAGGGGCTACGAGCAGTACTTC. This translates into CSVAGDRGYEQYF.

This chain joins TRBV7-2 and TRBJ2-4; tentatively, D is TRBD1 or TRBD2 (5 bases each). Trimming left V 2 bases short and J 0 bases short, with 20 bases between. The CDR3 totals 19 residues. Germline V lookup: CDR1 SGHTA, CDR2 FQGNSA. The CDR3 coding sequence is TGTGCCAGCAGCTTAAGGCCGGGGCAACCCCTGTTAGCCAAAAACATTCAGTACTTC. Amino acids: CASSLRPGQPLLAKNIQYF.

Of note for this clonotype: One junction end does not reproduce the germline sequence, and a read error may be involved. The chain joins TRBV7-6 to TRBJ2-6; a possible D gene is TRBD1 (5 bases). The germline V gene encodes CDR1 SGHVS and CDR2 FNYEAQ. The CDR3 runs to 18 residues. This CDR3 is CASSLESPDAAGASVLTF. CDR3 nucleotides: TGTGCCAGCAGCTTAGAAAGTCCTGACGCCGCTGGGGCCAGCGTCCTGACTTTC.

CDR3 region: CASNPGQGYEQYF. CDR3 coding DNA: TGTGCCAGCAACCCGGGACAGGGCTACGAGCAGTACTTC. The chain uses TRBV6-6 and TRBJ2-7; 9 bases fit TRBD1. Unmatched junction bases numbered 4, after V lost 7 bases and J lost 3 bases. In germline, CDR1 is MNHNY, CDR2 SVGAGI (reference sequence). The CDR3 runs to 13 residues.

In regard to this clonotype: The junction departs from germline at one end; a sequencing error may be responsible. The chain recombines TRBV4-2 with TRBJ2-1; no reliable D call. CDR1 LGHNA and CDR2 YNFKEQ come from the germline V gene. The CDR3 consists of 17 residues. The CDR3 is CASIQDLRVATYNEQFF. CDR3 nucleotides: TGTGCCAGCATCCAAGATCTAAGGGTTGCCACCTACAATGAGCAGTTCTTC.

V gene TRBV3-1 combines with J gene TRBJ1-1, with D possibly being TRBD1 (5 bases). This CDR3 has 12 amino acids. V was pared by 6 bases and J by 11 bases, with 16 bases between. The germline V gene has CDR1 LGHDT and CDR2 YNNKEL (reference sequence). The CDR3 here is CASSLTEGRAFF. The CDR3 bases are TGTGCCAGCAGTCTGACTGAGGGGCGGGCTTTCTTT.

The gene calls are TRBV20-1 and TRBJ2-1, with TRBD1 identical over 11 bases. CDR3 size: 17 residues. J was trimmed by 7 bases and V by 1 base; bases with no gene match: 12. Germline CDR1 and CDR2: DFQATT and SNEGSKA (reference sequence). The CDR3 DNA sequence: TGCAGTGCTAGAGTTTACCTGGACAGGGGGCTGGGGAATGAGCAGTTCTTC. Its translation: CSARVYLDRGLGNEQFF.